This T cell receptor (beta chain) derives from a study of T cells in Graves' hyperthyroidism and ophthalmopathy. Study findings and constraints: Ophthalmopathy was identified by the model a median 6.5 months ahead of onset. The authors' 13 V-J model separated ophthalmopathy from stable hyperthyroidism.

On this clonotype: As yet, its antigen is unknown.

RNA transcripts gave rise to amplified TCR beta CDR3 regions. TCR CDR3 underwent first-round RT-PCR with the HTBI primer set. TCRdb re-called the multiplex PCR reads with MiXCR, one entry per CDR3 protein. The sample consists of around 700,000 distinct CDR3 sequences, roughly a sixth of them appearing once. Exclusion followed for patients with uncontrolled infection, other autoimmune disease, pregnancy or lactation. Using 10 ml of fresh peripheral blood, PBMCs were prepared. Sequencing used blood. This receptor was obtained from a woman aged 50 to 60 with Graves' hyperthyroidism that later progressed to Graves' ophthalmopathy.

This chain's CDR3 is CASTGGIGAFF. In nucleotides, the CDR3 is TGTGCCAGCACCGGTGGCATAGGAGCTTTCTTT. V gene TRBV6-1 combines with J gene TRBJ1-1; D gene uncertain. V was cut by 7 bases and J by 10 bases, with 13 bases left in between. The germline V gene has CDR1 MNHNS and CDR2 SASEGT. The CDR3 runs to 11 residues.